The clone carrying this TCR beta chain was seen only a few times. The data were taken from a study of identical twins. The CDR3 is 16 amino acids. Trimming at V came to 0 bases and at J to 2 bases, leaving 4 bases not matched to a gene. The germline CDR1 and CDR2 sequences are SGHRS and YFSETQ. Via MiXCR, TCRdb re-called the 5' RACE reads, giving one row per CDR3 protein. The sample shows 450,000 to 500,000 distinct CDR3 sequences, approximately 15% of them seen only once. Healthy Caucasians, and only they, were the donors. These data also featured in a second study, about yellow fever vaccine responses in identical twins. In that study: Twins reportedly showed a vaccine T cell response that seemed partly convergent and partly personalized.

The material sequenced was CD4+ T cells sorted from blood. The V and J genes are TRBV5-1 and TRBJ2-5; 10 bases agree with TRBD2. The sequence was obtained from a young woman in good health. CDR3 nucleotides: TGCGCCAGCAGCTTGGCGGGGACTAGCGCGCAAGAGACCCAGTACTTC. The encoded protein is CASSLAGTSAQETQYF. Drawing the rest from reference TRBV5-1 and TRBJ2-5, the complete variable domain is KAGVTQTPRYLIKTRGQQVTLSCSPISGHRSVSWYQQTPGQGLQFLFEYFSETQRNKGNFPGRFSGRQFSNSRSEMNVSTLELGDSALYLCASSLAGTSAQETQYFGPGTRLLVL.